Shown below are 26 T cell receptor beta chains from a single sample sequenced in a study of HIV-infected patients and healthy controls (dated by TCRdb to 2014 to 2015). Since whole blood was used without any cell fractionation, the repertoire reflected all peripheral T cells in unsorted form. Library creation used 5' RACE. TCRdb names Illumina MiSeq as the instrument used. Using SuperScript III with primers targeting the alpha and beta constant regions, 400 to 550 ng of RNA was reverse transcribed. Separate libraries for the alpha and beta chains were generated through chain-specific third strand synthesis that incorporated multiplexing indices. TCRdb redid the processing of the public reads, applying fastp at Q25 and MiXCR, and retained in-frame beta chains. Each entry merges the rows of one CDR3 protein and shows their most common DNA and genes. The sample records approximately 22,000 distinct CDR3 sequences, under 9.5% of which are singletons. The ten most abundant clones make up roughly 4% of the sample.

Sequencing was done on a sample of blood. The receptors stem from an adult in good health.

V is TRBV12-3 or TRBV12-4 and J is TRBJ1-5; D is uncertain. This CDR3 is 12 amino acids long. V was shortened by 1 base and J by 7 bases, with 5 bases between the two germline ends. The CDR3 region is CASSLEGQPQHF. CDR3 DNA sequence: TGTGCCAGCAGTTTAGAGGGACAGCCCCAGCATTTT.

This clonotype came up many times. The chain couples TRBV20-1 to TRBJ2-1, with 9 positions matching TRBD1. Per germline, CDR1 DFQATT and CDR2 SNEGSKA (reference sequence). CDR3 length: 13 amino acids. The trim removed 7 bases at V and 3 bases at J, leaving 4 bases unmatched. Here the CDR3 DNA reads TGCAGTGGGGGACAGGGTCTCTACAATGAGCAGTTCTTC. Its translation: CSGGQGLYNEQFF.

This clonotype was detected many times. V is TRBV20-1 and J is TRBJ2-6; D is unresolved. The CDR3 totals 13 residues. V lost 2 bases, J lost 4 bases, and 6 bases lay in between. Germline values: CDR1 DFQATT, CDR2 SNEGSKA (reference sequence). CDR3 in amino acids: CSARLDGANVLTF. The CDR3 DNA reads as TGCAGTGCTAGACTAGACGGGGCCAACGTCCTGACTTTC.

The table lists this clonotype with many counts. The V gene is TRBV27, the J gene TRBJ2-5, with D perhaps matching TRBD2 (6 bases). Trimming stripped 4 bases from V and 4 bases from J, with 13 bases between. The CDR3 sequence is 14 residues long. Germline V gene sequence: CDR1 MNHEY, CDR2 SMNVEV (reference sequence). The DNA of the CDR3 is TGTGCCAGCAGTTACTGGGACTCTAGAGAGACCCAGTACTTC. Encoded protein: CASSYWDSRETQYF.

The sample holds many counts of this clonotype. The chain recombines TRBV12-3 or TRBV12-4 with TRBJ1-6; D is unclear. V lost 2 bases and J lost 13, with 15 bases in between. The CDR3 length is 14 residues. CDR3 nucleotide sequence: TGTGCCAGCAGTTTACCCCCCTTCGGGTCGCCCCTCCACTTT. This gives the protein CASSLPPFGSPLHF.

This clonotype was observed a single time. A much larger clone lies a single base off, so this may be a read error. The chain employs TRBV5-6 and TRBJ2-3; D might be TRBD1 (7 bases). CDR3 length: 11 residues. Germline CDR1 reads SGHDT; CDR2 reads YYEEEE. CDR3 region: CVISRGATQYF. CDR3 sequence (DNA): TGTGTCATTTCCAGGGGGGCAACGCAGTATTTT.

This clonotype has ten or more counts. The J gene is TRBJ1-2, the V gene TRBV7-9; D remains unclear. This CDR3 has 15 amino acids. The V end lost 7 bases, the J end lost 7 bases, and 22 bases lay between the germline ends. Germline values: CDR1 SEHNR, CDR2 FQNEAQ (reference sequence). Written as DNA, the CDR3 is TGTGCCAGCACCCTCGGCGAGGGTCCTGGGGTTGGCTACACCTTC. This sequence encodes CASTLGEGPGVGYTF.

The chain joins TRBV6-6 to TRBJ2-5; 8 positions agree with TRBD2. V gave up 6 bases and J gave up 4 bases; unmatched junction bases: 4. The CDR3 covers 13 residues. Germline loops: CDR1 MNHNY, CDR2 SVGAGI (reference sequence). The CDR3 DNA is TGTGCCAGCAGGGCGGGAGGTCCAGAGACCCAGTACTTC. It codes for CASRAGGPETQYF.

This rearrangement joins TRBV11-1 to TRBJ2-7; 8 bases map to TRBD2. J lost 5 bases, V lost 4 bases, and 7 bases had no gene match. CDR3 length: 14 residues. CDR1 and CDR2 (germline): SGHAT, FQDESV (reference sequence). DNA of the CDR3: TGTGCCAGCAGCTCAGGACTAGCTCCGAACGAGCAGTACTTC. This gives the protein CASSSGLAPNEQYF.

The rearrangement uses TRBV6-2 or TRBV6-3 and TRBJ1-1; possibly TRBD1 for D (5 bases). The germline V and J ends were trimmed by 3 bases and 4 bases, with 9 bases remaining between them. CDR1 is MNHEY, CDR2 SVGEGT, per germline. The CDR3 runs to 13 residues. This CDR3 reads CASSYTGSTEAFF. The DNA of the CDR3 is TGTGCCAGCAGTTATACAGGTTCCACTGAAGCTTTCTTT.

There are many counts of this clonotype. This chain connects TRBV5-4 to TRBJ1-2; 7 bases are shared with TRBD1. The CDR3 covers 14 residues. Per the germline V gene, CDR1 is SGHNT and CDR2 is YYREEE (reference sequence). J gave up 4 bases and V 0 bases, and 3 bases lay outside the gene matches. The CDR3 is CASSLDRTGYGYTF. In DNA, the CDR3 is TGTGCCAGCAGCTTGGATAGGACAGGCTATGGCTACACCTTC.

This clonotype was counted many times. The chain links TRBV3-1 to TRBJ2-7; 9 bases align to TRBD1. The CDR3 has 17 amino acids. V lost 0 bases to trimming and J lost 5 bases; unmatched junction nucleotides: 11. From germline, CDR1 is LGHDT and CDR2 YNNKEL (reference sequence). This CDR3 is CASSQEVWNRGQNEQYF. The CDR3 DNA follows: TGTGCCAGCAGCCAAGAGGTTTGGAACAGGGGGCAGAACGAGCAGTACTTC.

This clonotype was detected many times. The genes are TRBV10-1 and TRBJ2-7, with D perhaps TRBD2 (6 bases). Trimming stripped 1 base from V and 0 bases from J, with 19 bases between. Germline CDR1 reads WNHNN; CDR2 reads SYGVQD (reference sequence). CDR3 length equals 18 residues. CDR3: CASSEYPPGAYVSYEQYF. The CDR3 DNA is TGCGCCAGCAGTGAGTACCCCCCGGGAGCCTACGTCTCCTACGAGCAGTACTTC.

This clonotype is medium-sized by share. The V call is TRBV6-5, the J call TRBJ1-4; D gene uncertain. The ends were cut back, 6 bases at V and 7 bases at J, with 12 bases in the middle. The germline V gene encodes CDR1 MNHEY and CDR2 SVGAGI. This CDR3 contains 13 residues. CDR3 bases: TGTGCCAGCAGAGGAAGGTGGGGTGAAAAACTGTTTTTT. Translating gives CASRGRWGEKLFF.

There are many counts of this clonotype. The rearrangement uses TRBV6-5 and TRBJ2-7, with D hard to call. The germline CDR1 and CDR2 sequences are MNHEY and SVGAGI. Trimming left V 5 bases short and J 2 bases short, with 10 bases between. The CDR3 has 13 amino acids. Here the CDR3 reads CASSIQVPYEQYF. CDR3 DNA sequence: TGTGCCAGCAGTATTCAGGTACCCTACGAGCAGTACTTC.

This clonotype came up many times. The chain joins TRBV18 to TRBJ2-7, with 7 bases identical to TRBD1. The CDR3 extends over 11 amino acids. The trim removed 10 bases at V and 2 bases at J, leaving 2 bases unmatched. Germline assignment: CDR1 KGHSH and CDR2 LQKENI. CDR3 loop: CATGTAYEQYF. CDR3 DNA: TGTGCCACCGGGACAGCCTACGAGCAGTACTTC.

This clonotype occurred many times. The V call is TRBV7-8, the J call TRBJ1-2; D may be TRBD1 (5 bases). Germline CDR1 and CDR2: SGHVS and FQNEAQ. CDR3 length equals 12 residues. V was trimmed by 5 bases and J by 8 bases, leaving 12 bases between them. The CDR3 reads CASSHNEGGYTF. DNA for the CDR3: TGTGCCAGCAGCCACAACGAGGGGGGCTACACCTTC.

V and J are TRBV10-3 and TRBJ2-7; D call uncertain. Germline CDR1 is ENHRY and CDR2 is SYGVKD. The CDR3 runs 12 residues. V was trimmed by 3 bases and J by 3 bases, leaving 6 bases between them. The CDR3 here is CAISDQLYEQYF. DNA for the CDR3: TGTGCCATCAGTGACCAACTCTACGAGCAGTACTTC.

In this sample, this clonotype turned up many times. The chain joins TRBV5-4 to TRBJ2-7; TRBD2 is a possible D gene (5 bases). Germline V CDR1 and CDR2: SGHNT, YYREEE (reference sequence). The V end lost 4 bases, the J end lost 1 base, and 21 bases lay between the germline ends. This CDR3 has 17 residues. This CDR3 reads CASSPSLNRGFSYEQYF. CDR3 DNA sequence: TGTGCCAGCAGCCCAAGCCTTAACCGGGGTTTTTCCTACGAGCAGTACTTC.

This clonotype was counted many times. The chain joins TRBV6-4 to TRBJ1-1; 10 bases fit TRBD1. The CDR3 length is 14 residues. Per germline, CDR1 MRHNA and CDR2 SNTAGT. Germline trimming cut 7 bases from V and 7 bases from J; bases unmatched to any gene: 9. Here the CDR3 reads CASKNPGTGDEAFF. CDR3 DNA: TGTGCCAGCAAAAACCCCGGGACAGGGGATGAAGCTTTCTTT.

The V gene is TRBV30, the J gene TRBJ1-1; no clear D gene. The V end was cut by 1 base, the J end by 9 bases, with 6 bases between. The CDR3 is 10 amino acids. Germline loops: CDR1 GTSNPN, CDR2 SVGIG (reference sequence). CDR3 amino acids: CAWSEAKAFF. The CDR3 region has the DNA TGTGCCTGGAGTGAAGCCAAAGCTTTCTTT. Variable domain in full (rest from reference TRBV30 and TRBJ1-1): SQTIHQWPATLVQPVGSPLSLECTVEGTSNPNLYWYRQAAGRGLQLLFYSVGIGQISSEVPQNLSASRPQDRQFILSSKKLLLSDSGFYLCAWSEAKAFFGQGTRLTVV.

This clonotype was detected ten times or more. CDR3: CASSFREQGGEQYF. For the CDR3, the DNA is TGTGCCAGCAGTTTTCGGGAACAGGGCGGTGAGCAGTACTTC. The gene calls are TRBV12-3 or TRBV12-4 and TRBJ2-7; tentative D call: TRBD1 (6 bases). V was shortened by 3 bases and J by 7 bases, with 16 bases between the two germline ends. The CDR3 contains 14 residues.

At least ten counts were recorded for this clonotype. This rearrangement joins TRBV12-3 or TRBV12-4 to TRBJ2-3; a possible D gene is TRBD2 (7 bases). V lost 2 bases to trimming and J lost 5 bases, with 17 bases between them. The CDR3 length is 16 residues. CDR3 DNA: TGTGCCAGCAGTTTACCTCGCGGGGGCCGGGAAGATACGCAGTATTTT. It translates to CASSLPRGGREDTQYF.

This clonotype was detected many times. The chain couples TRBV2 to TRBJ1-5; TRBD1 matches 12 bases. Trimming took 6 bases from V and 2 from J; bases not matched to a gene: 17. The CDR3 extends over 20 amino acids. Germline CDR1 SNHLY, CDR2 FYNNEI. The CDR3 DNA reads as TGTGCCAGCAGAACCAGAACCGGGACAGGGGGCGCGATTGGCAATCAGCCCCAGCATTTT. Protein sequence: CASRTRTGTGGAIGNQPQHF.

Ten or more counts support this clonotype. V usage is TRBV28 and J usage is TRBJ1-1; D is possibly TRBD1 (5 bases). Germline lookup yields CDR1 MDHEN and CDR2 SYDVKM. The V end lost 0 bases, the J end lost 4 bases, and 6 bases lay between the germline ends. The CDR3 spans 13 residues. The CDR3 spells CASSLWGGTEAFF. In DNA, the CDR3 is TGTGCCAGCAGTTTATGGGGGGGCACTGAAGCTTTCTTT.

Many counts were recorded for this clonotype. The gene calls are TRBV7-8 and TRBJ2-3; D is perhaps TRBD2 (6 bases). The CDR3 is 13 residues long. Trimming removed 5 bases at V and 6 bases at J, with 12 bases between. The V gene's germline CDR1 is SGHVS and CDR2 FQNEAQ. The CDR3 region is CASSPLGTDTQYF. DNA for the CDR3: TGTGCCAGCAGCCCCTTAGGGACTGATACGCAGTATTTT.